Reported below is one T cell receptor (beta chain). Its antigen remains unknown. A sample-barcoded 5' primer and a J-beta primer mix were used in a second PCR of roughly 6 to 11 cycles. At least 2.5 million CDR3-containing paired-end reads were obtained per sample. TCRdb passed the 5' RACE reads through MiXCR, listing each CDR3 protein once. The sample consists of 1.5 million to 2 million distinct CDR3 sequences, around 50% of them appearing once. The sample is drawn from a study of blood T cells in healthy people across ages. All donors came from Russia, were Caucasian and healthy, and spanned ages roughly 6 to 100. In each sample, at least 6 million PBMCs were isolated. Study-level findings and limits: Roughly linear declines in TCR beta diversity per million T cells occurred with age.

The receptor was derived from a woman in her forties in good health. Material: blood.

Here the CDR3 DNA reads TGTGCCAGCAGCTTCCCCCCTGGGGGGACCAAAAACATTCAGTACTTC. It translates to CASSFPPGGTKNIQYF. The chain has TRBV5-6 and TRBJ2-4; the D gene is possibly TRBD2 (6 bases). V was pared by 2 bases and J by 2 bases, with 14 bases between. CDR1 and CDR2 from the germline V gene are SGHDT and YYEEEE. The CDR3 covers 16 residues.